A selection of T cell receptor beta chains follows, all from one sample in a study of immune evolution from preneoplasia to lung adenocarcinoma. The repertoire was sequenced with immunoSEQ multiplex PCR; TCRdb's copy has only in-frame clones and lacks some. The data hold 35,000 to 40,000 clones, with about 73% observed a single time. The sample taken for sequencing was FFPE invasive lung adenocarcinoma tissue. The receptors originated from a person in their sixties with lung adenocarcinoma. Each CDR3 is given with its conserved first and last residue. The order of the fields is J gene, D gene, clone size, V gene, CDR3 DNA, CDR3 protein. A D gene is named only where the DNA matches it firmly. Clone size is stated in some rows and not others, as once, few, many or a class when expanded.

>TRBJ2-7|-|-|TRBV27
TGTGCCAGCAGTTCGGCAGAAAGGCGTGACGAGCAGTACTTC
CASSSAERRDEQYF
>TRBJ2-4|-|-|TRBV7-8
TGTGCCAGCAGCTTAGGTGGAACGAAAAACATTCAGTACTTC
CASSLGGTKNIQYF
>TRBJ2-5|TRBD2|-|TRBV10-2
TGCGCCAGCAGTGAGGTCGTTCAGCGGGAGGGTGGGACCCAGTACTTC
CASSEVVQREGGTQYF
>TRBJ1-5|-|-|TRBV4-2
TGTGCCAGCAGCCAGGCCCCCGTCGGAGTCGGGAGCAATCAGCCCCAGCATTTT
CASSQAPVGVGSNQPQHF
>TRBJ2-7|-|-|TRBV28
TGTGCCACTCGCGGAGGGCCCTACGAGCAGTACTTC
CATRGGPYEQYF
>TRBJ2-3|TRBD1|few|TRBV18
TGTGCCAGCTCACCTGAACAGGGGAGCACAGATACGCAGTATTTT
CASSPEQGSTDTQYF
>TRBJ2-1|-|-|TRBV7-9
TGTGCCAGCAGCTTAGGTGGCCACAATGAGCAGTTCTTC
CASSLGGHNEQFF
>TRBJ1-5|-|-|TRBV6-5
TGTGCCAGCAGCCTCACGTGGGGGGCTAATCAGCCCCAGCATTTT
CASSLTWGANQPQHF
>TRBJ1-5|-|-|TRBV27
TGTGCCAGCAGTTTAATCCCCCCCGGCAGGGGAAGCAATCAGCCCCAGCATTTT
CASSLIPPGRGSNQPQHF
>TRBJ1-5|-|-|TRBV18
TGTGCCAGCTCACCCTATATGACGGAGTTCAGCAATCAGCCCCAGCATTTT
CASSPYMTEFSNQPQHF
>TRBJ1-4|-|-|TRBV5-4
TGTGCCAGCAGCAGTGCAACTAATGAAAAACTGTTTTTT
CASSSATNEKLFF
>TRBJ2-7|-|-|TRBV10-3
TGTGCCCTGGGGACCGGGACATACTACGAGCAGTACTTC
CALGTGTYYEQYF
>TRBJ2-7|-|-|TRBV2
TGTGCCAGCAAGGAACTAGGCCCCTCCGAGCAGTACTTC
CASKELGPSEQYF
>TRBJ2-7|TRBD1|-|TRBV10-3
TGTGCCATCAGCCGGGACAGGGGAACCTACGAGCAGTACTTC
CAISRDRGTYEQYF
>TRBJ1-5|-|-|TRBV28
TGTGCCACCCAGCAGGTCAATAGCAATCAGCCCCAGCATTTT
CATQQVNSNQPQHF
>TRBJ2-7|TRBD1|-|TRBV18
TGTGCCAGCTCGGCGGGGACAGGGGGCACTTACGAGCAGTACTTC
CASSAGTGGTYEQYF
>TRBJ2-6|-|-|TRBV30
TGTGCCTGGAGTAGCACCTCTGGGGCCAACGTCCTGACTTTC
CAWSSTSGANVLTF
>TRBJ2-1|TRBD2|once|TRBV18
TGTGCCAGCTCACCACGACTAGCGGGAGGAAAGAGCTCCTACAATGAGCAGTTCTTC
CASSPRLAGGKSSYNEQFF
>TRBJ2-3|-|-|TRBV11-2
TGTGCCAGCAGCAAAGATCGAGGGGAAAGCACAGATACGCAGTATTTT
CASSKDRGESTDTQYF
>TRBJ2-3|TRBD1|-|TRBV9
TGTGCCAGCAGCGTAGGAGGGACAGTACGCACAGATACGCAGTATTTT
CASSVGGTVRTDTQYF
>TRBJ2-6|-|-|TRBV18
TGTGCCAGCTCACCACTTGAGGGCTCCGGGGCCAACGTCCTGACTTTC
CASSPLEGSGANVLTF
>TRBJ2-5|-|-|TRBV7-2
TGTGCCAGCAGCTGGGGGACAAACCAAGAGACCCAGTACTTC
CASSWGTNQETQYF
>TRBJ1-4|TRBD1|medium-sized|TRBV30
TGTGCCTGGAGTTCACCGGGGACAGCGAATGAAAAACTGTTTTTT
CAWSSPGTANEKLFF
>TRBJ1-4|TRBD1|-|TRBV7-2
TGTGCCAGCAGCTTAGTCAGGGGGGATGAAAAACTGTTTTTT
CASSLVRGDEKLFF
>TRBJ1-2|-|few|TRBV6-6
TGTGCCAGCAGTTACAAGGGGCGCGACTATGGCTACACCTTC
CASSYKGRDYGYTF
>TRBJ2-1|-|-|TRBV21-1
TGTGCCAGCAGCAAATTCGGTAGTGGTAGGGGACAAGAGCAGTTCTTC
CASSKFGSGRGQEQFF
>TRBJ2-7|TRBD2|-|TRBV28
TGTGTCAGCTCGGTAGGCGGGAGCTACGAGCAGTACTTC
CVSSVGGSYEQYF
>TRBJ1-5|-|once|TRBV9
TGTGCCAGCAGCGTATCCAGCAGCGGCAATCAGCCCCAGCATTTT
CASSVSSSGNQPQHF
>TRBJ2-1|TRBD2|-|TRBV9
TGTGCCAGCAGCGTAGAGGTCGGGGGGGACAATGAGCAGTTCTTC
CASSVEVGGDNEQFF
>TRBJ1-1|-|-|TRBV5-1
TGCGCCAGCAGCTCTCAGACACCGATGAACACTGAAGCTTTCTTT
CASSSQTPMNTEAFF
>TRBJ2-5|-|once|TRBV5-1
TGCGCCAGCAGATCCCGGACGGGTAGCCAAGAGACCCAGTACTTC
CASRSRTGSQETQYF
>TRBJ1-5|-|once|TRBV5-1
TGCGCCAGCAGCTTAGAGGGGGTTCAGCCCCAGCATTTT
CASSLEGVQPQHF
>TRBJ2-3|-|-|TRBV9
TGTGCCAGCAGCGCCAGGGGACGCGGCACAGATACGCAGTATTTT
CASSARGRGTDTQYF
>TRBJ2-1|TRBD1|-|TRBV5-1
TGCGCCAGCAGCTTAACAGGGGGCTACAATGAGCAGTTCTTC
CASSLTGGYNEQFF
>TRBJ1-3|-|-|TRBV2
TGTGCCAGCAGGGCAGACTCTGGAAACACCATATATTTT
CASRADSGNTIYF
>TRBJ2-5|-|-|TRBV28
TGTGCCAGCAGCCTCGTGGGGGCCCAGTACTTC
CASSLVGAQYF
>TRBJ1-4|-|-|TRBV19
TGTGCCAGTAGTATGAGAGGGAACGAAAAACTGTTTTTT
CASSMRGNEKLFF
>TRBJ2-7|-|few|TRBV19
TGTGCCAGTAGTATCGGCGACAGTTCCTACGAGCAGTACTTC
CASSIGDSSYEQYF
>TRBJ2-7|TRBD2|few|TRBV19
TGTGCCAGTAGTTCTAGCGGGAGATCGCCCTACGAGCAGTACTTC
CASSSSGRSPYEQYF
>TRBJ2-2|-|-|TRBV7-6
TGTGCCAGCAGCTTCTTGCCGGGGGTCGACACCGGGGAGCTGTTTTTT
CASSFLPGVDTGELFF
>TRBJ2-1|TRBD2|-|TRBV6-1
TGTGCCAGCAGTGAAGCCCCACTAGCGGGGGGCTACAATGAGCAGTTCTTC
CASSEAPLAGGYNEQFF
>TRBJ1-2|-|-|TRBV28
TGTGCCAGCAGGGATTCAACCGTACATGGCTACACCTTC
CASRDSTVHGYTF
>TRBJ1-1|-|-|TRBV13
TGTGCCAGCAGCACGGGGATGTACACTGAAGCTTTCTTT
CASSTGMYTEAFF
>TRBJ1-4|-|-|TRBV7-6
TGTGCCAGCAGCTTAGTCCCAGGGACTAATGAAAAACTGTTTTTT
CASSLVPGTNEKLFF
>TRBJ2-2|TRBD2|-|TRBV9
TGTGCCAGCAGCGTAGTAGCGGGAGTGGGTACCGGGGAGCTGTTTTTT
CASSVVAGVGTGELFF
>TRBJ2-3|TRBD1|-|TRBV7-9
TGTGCCAGCAGCTTAGCCAACAGGGGTTCAGATACGCAGTATTTT
CASSLANRGSDTQYF
>TRBJ1-2|-|-|TRBV5-8
TGTGCCAGCAGCTTAGCCGAAGGCTACACCTTC
CASSLAEGYTF
>TRBJ1-1|TRBD1|-|TRBV10-2
TGCGCCAGCAGTGATGGTCCGGACAGGGGGGGGACTGAAGCTTTCTTT
CASSDGPDRGGTEAFF
>TRBJ2-7|-|few|TRBV7-8
TGTGCCAGCAGCCCAGGGGCAGGTAACGTCAACGAGCAGTACTTC
CASSPGAGNVNEQYF
>TRBJ1-3|TRBD1|-|TRBV6-5
TGTGCCAGCAGTTATCGGACAGGGCAAGGAAACACCATATATTTT
CASSYRTGQGNTIYF
>TRBJ1-2|-|once|TRBV19
TGTGCCAGTTGCGTCTTACTGGGCGGGGATGGGTATGGCTACACCTTC
CASCVLLGGDGYGYTF
>TRBJ2-1|TRBD1|few|TRBV5-5
TGTGCCAGCAGCACCAGAGACAGGGGCAATGAGCAGTTCTTC
CASSTRDRGNEQFF
>TRBJ1-1|-|once|TRBV11-2
TGTGCCAGCAGCTCCTACAGGGATTCCCTTCGGAGAGCTTTCTTT
CASSSYRDSLRRAFF
>TRBJ1-1|TRBD1|-|TRBV5-1
TGCGCCAGCAGCAGGCGGACAGGTCCCATCAACACTGAAGCTTTCTTT
CASSRRTGPINTEAFF
>TRBJ2-7|-|-|TRBV12-5
TGTGCTAGTGGTTTGGCTCCCTTCCCCTACGACGAGCAGTACTTC
CASGLAPFPYDEQYF